This T cell receptor (beta chain) was sequenced in a study of T cells after yellow fever vaccination. Study results and caveats: Peaking faster, on day 5 versus 15, the secondary response was nonetheless weaker. Overlap between CD4 and CD8 compartments was detected for a small share of clonotypes. Clones from primary vaccination mostly reappeared after the booster (around 96% CD4, approximately 86% CD8).

Concerning this clonotype: The antigen remains undetermined.

J lost 6 bases, V lost 7 bases, and 6 bases had no gene match. CDR3 size: 14 residues. The germline V gene encodes CDR1 MDHEN and CDR2 SYDVKM. By 5'RACE template switching, TCR cDNA was produced, with a universal primer site and UMIs added in the process. TCRdb reprocessed the 5' RACE reads with MiXCR, giving one entry per CDR3 protein. The table lists 300,000 or so distinct CDR3 sequences, 6.8% of them singletons. This rearrangement joins TRBV28 to TRBJ2-7; 13 nucleotides line up with TRBD2. This TCR was recovered from a man between 18 and 35 years old who received the YFV17D yellow fever vaccine. The material sequenced was PBMCs, taken roughly seven weeks after the first yellow fever vaccination. The CDR3 bases are TGTGCCAGCATTAGGACTAGCGGGGGTTTCGAGCAGTACGTC. This translates into CASIRTSGGFEQYV.